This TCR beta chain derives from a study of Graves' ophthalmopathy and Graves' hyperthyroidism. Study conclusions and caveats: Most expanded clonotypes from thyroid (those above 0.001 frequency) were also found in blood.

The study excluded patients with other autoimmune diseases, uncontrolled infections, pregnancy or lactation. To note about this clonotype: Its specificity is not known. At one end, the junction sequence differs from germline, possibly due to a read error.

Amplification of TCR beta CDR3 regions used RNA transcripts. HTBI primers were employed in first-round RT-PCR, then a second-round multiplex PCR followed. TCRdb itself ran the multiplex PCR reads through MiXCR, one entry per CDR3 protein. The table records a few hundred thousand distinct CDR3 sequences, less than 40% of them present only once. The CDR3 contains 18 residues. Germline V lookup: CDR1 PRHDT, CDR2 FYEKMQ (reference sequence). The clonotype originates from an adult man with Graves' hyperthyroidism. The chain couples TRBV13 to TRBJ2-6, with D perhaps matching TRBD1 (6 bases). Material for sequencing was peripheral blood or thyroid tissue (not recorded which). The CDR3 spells CASSSGTPEQDGADVLTF. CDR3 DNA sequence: TGTGCCAGCAGCTCAGGGACACCGGAACAAGATGGGGCCGACGTCCTGACTTTC.